These T cell receptor beta chains were read from a single sample in a study of T cell changes during pregnancy in multiple sclerosis. This table comes from immunoSEQ multiplex PCR, and its TCRdb copy is limited to in-frame clones, with some not included. This sample yields approximately 50,000 clones, of which around nine tenths are seen a single time; 0.39% belongs to the top ten. The sequenced sample was CD4+ T cells from peripheral blood mononuclear cells, obtained after pregnancy. Receptor source: a female donor with multiple sclerosis, enrolled in a pregnancy study. The CDR3 runs from the conserved cysteine through the conserved F or W. A D gene is named only where the DNA matches it firmly. Clone sizes are given selectively: once, few, many, or a class where the clone is expanded.

j_call d_call v_call clone_size cdr3_nt cdr3_aa
TRBJ1-1 TRBD1 TRBV5-1 NA TGCGCCAGCACCAGGACAGGGGGTTGGATCACTGAAGCTTTCTTT CASTRTGGWITEAFF
TRBJ1-1 TRBD1 TRBV5-5 NA TGTGCCAGCAGCTTAAGGGGGCAGAACACTGAAGCTTTCTTT CASSLRGQNTEAFF
TRBJ2-1 TRBD2 TRBV7-9 NA TGTGCCAGCAGGACACCGGGACTAGTCTACAATGAGCAGTTCTTC CASRTPGLVYNEQFF
TRBJ1-4 NA TRBV29-1 NA TGCAGCGTAAAAACGGTCGGTGAAAAACTGTTTTTT CSVKTVGEKLFF
TRBJ1-2 TRBD1 TRBV9 once TGTGCCAGCAGCGTAGCGAGGACAGGGGCTGGCTACACCTTC CASSVARTGAGYTF
TRBJ2-3 TRBD2 TRBV7-9 NA TGTGCCAGCAGTGTGACTAGCGGATACACAGATACGCAGTATTTT CASSVTSGYTDTQYF
TRBJ1-1 NA TRBV18 NA TGTGCCAGCTCACCGCGAGCAATGAACACTGAAGCTTTCTTT CASSPRAMNTEAFF
TRBJ1-3 NA TRBV11-2 NA TGTGCCAGCAGCCCCACCTTCGGGGGAAACACCATATATTTT CASSPTFGGNTIYF
TRBJ1-1 TRBD1 TRBV7-9 NA TGTGCCAGCAGCTTCAGGACAGGGGGCACTGAAGCTTTCTTT CASSFRTGGTEAFF
TRBJ2-2 NA TRBV19 NA TGTGCCAGTAGTAGCGGAGCGAACACCGGGGAGCTGTTTTTT CASSSGANTGELFF
TRBJ1-1 NA TRBV6-1 NA TGTGCCAGCAGTGAAAAGAGGAACACTGAAGCTTTCTTT CASSEKRNTEAFF
TRBJ2-5 TRBD1 TRBV19 few TGTGCCAGTAGTCGTGCAGGGGGCGCGGAGACCCAGTACTTC CASSRAGGAETQYF
TRBJ2-7 TRBD1 TRBV5-1 NA TGCGCCAGCAGCTTGGGGACAGGGGCCTACGAGCAGTACTTC CASSLGTGAYEQYF
TRBJ1-1 TRBD1 TRBV2 NA TGTGCCAGCAGGGGGGATTGGACGACAGGGCAGAACACTGAAGCTTTCTTT CASRGDWTTGQNTEAFF
TRBJ1-1 NA TRBV19 NA TGTGCCAGTAGTCCCCGGACGGGAGGGGTCACTGAAGCTTTCTTT CASSPRTGGVTEAFF
TRBJ1-1 NA TRBV2 NA TGTGCCAGCACCCGCCGTCGGGAGACGAACACTGAAGCTTTCTTT CASTRRRETNTEAFF
TRBJ2-1 NA TRBV15 NA TGTGCCACCAGCCTAGACAGAAGCTCCTACAATGAGCAGTTCTTC CATSLDRSSYNEQFF
TRBJ2-7 TRBD2 TRBV2 NA TGTGCCAGCAGTCCCGGGACTAGCGGCACCTACGAGCAGTACTTC CASSPGTSGTYEQYF
TRBJ2-7 TRBD1 TRBV19 once TGTGCCAGTAGTTACCGGGACAGGGGGGCCTACGAGCAGTACTTC CASSYRDRGAYEQYF
TRBJ2-7 NA TRBV10-2 once TGCGCCAGCAGTGAGTCGAAGGGGGTCTACGAGCAGTACTTC CASSESKGVYEQYF
TRBJ1-1 NA TRBV5-5 NA TGTGCCAGCAGCTTTGCAGTCAACACTGAAGCTTTCTTT CASSFAVNTEAFF
TRBJ2-3 TRBD2 TRBV5-1 NA TGCGCCAGCAGCTTCGATCCTAGCGGGAGGGCGACAGATACGCAGTATTTT CASSFDPSGRATDTQYF
TRBJ1-2 TRBD1 TRBV28 NA TGTGCCAGCAGTCCCTCCGGACAGGGCTATGGCTACACCTTC CASSPSGQGYGYTF
TRBJ2-1 TRBD2 TRBV4-3 NA TGCGCCAGCAGCCGGAACCCGAGCGGGAGGGCCGGAAGATCCCGCCACAATGAGCAGTTCTTC CASSRNPSGRAGRSRHNEQFF
TRBJ2-4 NA TRBV28 NA TGTGCCAGCAGTTTAGCCCTCGACGTGAGGTACATTCAGTACTTC CASSLALDVRYIQYF
TRBJ2-1 TRBD2 TRBV7-3 NA TGTGCCAGCAGCCCGGTCGGGGGGTTCACGAATGAGCAGTTCTTC CASSPVGGFTNEQFF
TRBJ2-3 TRBD2 TRBV15 NA TGTGCCACCCGGGGGGACACAGATACGCAGTATTTT CATRGDTDTQYF
TRBJ2-7 TRBD1 TRBV28 NA TGTGCCAGCACGGGACAGGGCGGAGAGCAGTACTTC CASTGQGGEQYF
TRBJ2-5 TRBD2 TRBV27 NA TGTGCCAGCAGTTTCGAGGGACTAGCATGGGAGACCCAGTACTTC CASSFEGLAWETQYF
TRBJ2-3 NA TRBV7-2 NA TGTGCCAGCAGCTTTTACCCGGGAGTAGGAGATACGCAGTATTTT CASSFYPGVGDTQYF
TRBJ1-2 NA TRBV19 NA TGTGCCAGTAGTACGGACGGGACTTACTATGGCTACACCTTC CASSTDGTYYGYTF
TRBJ1-1 TRBD1 TRBV7-9 NA TGTGCCAGCAGCGCAGGGGACAGGGGTGGCACTGAAGCTTTCTTT CASSAGDRGGTEAFF
TRBJ2-1 NA TRBV6-7 NA TGTGCCAGCAGTACCCGGGGGACCTACAATGAGCAGTTCTTC CASSTRGTYNEQFF
TRBJ1-2 NA TRBV19 NA TGTGCCAGTAGTATGAGGGACACCAAAGTCTATGGCTACACCTTC CASSMRDTKVYGYTF
TRBJ2-1 TRBD2 TRBV4-2 NA TGTGCCAGCAGCCCCCTGAACATTGGCGGGAGAACCTACAATGAGCAGTTCTTC CASSPLNIGGRTYNEQFF
TRBJ1-2 NA TRBV4-2 NA TGTGCCAGCAGCCAAGCTGAACAGGGATTGGGCTACACCTTC CASSQAEQGLGYTF
TRBJ2-1 TRBD2 TRBV9 once TGTGCCAGCAGTCCCGTGGATGGCGGGAGGAATATCTTC CASSPVDGGRNIF
TRBJ1-6 NA TRBV15 NA TGTGCCACCAGCAGAGCTAGTAATTCACCCCTCCACTTT CATSRASNSPLHF
TRBJ2-3 TRBD1 TRBV4-3 once TGCGCCAGCAGCCAAGGCTCAGGGGGCTCCGGAGATACGCAGTATTTT CASSQGSGGSGDTQYF
TRBJ2-1 NA TRBV19 NA TGTGCCAGTATAGGGAGGACGGTCTCCTACAATGAGCAGTTCTTC CASIGRTVSYNEQFF
TRBJ2-5 TRBD1 TRBV19 NA TGTGCCAGTAGTGGGCTCGGGACAGTCCAAGAGACCCAGTACTTC CASSGLGTVQETQYF
TRBJ1-1 TRBD1 TRBV28 NA TGTGCCAGCAGAACAGGGGACCGTGCCTTCAAGTTCTTT CASRTGDRAFKFF
TRBJ2-1 NA TRBV10-3 NA TGTGCCATCAGTGAGTTGGGGACTTTCAATGAGCAGTTCTTC CAISELGTFNEQFF
TRBJ2-5 TRBD2 TRBV6-6 NA TGTGCCAGCAACGGTAGGGGCGGGAGCGGCGAGACCCAGTACTTC CASNGRGGSGETQYF
TRBJ2-7 TRBD2 TRBV29-1 NA TGCAGCGGAGGGACTAGCGTCTTGGAGCAGTACTTC CSGGTSVLEQYF
TRBJ1-4 NA TRBV5-1 NA TGCGCCAGCAGCTTAAGGGGCACGGCTAATGAAAAACTGTTTTTT CASSLRGTANEKLFF
TRBJ2-1 NA TRBV12-5 once TGTGCTAGTGGTTTGGTCCTACCGACCAGGGCCAATGAGCAGTTCTTC CASGLVLPTRANEQFF
TRBJ2-2 TRBD1 TRBV5-1 NA TGCGCCAGCAGTCCTCCGGGACAGGGGTTCTCCGGGGAGCTGTTTTTT CASSPPGQGFSGELFF
TRBJ2-7 NA TRBV2 NA TGTGCCAGCAGTCTAAGCTACGAGCAGTACTTC CASSLSYEQYF
TRBJ2-7 NA TRBV4-3 NA TGCGCCAGCAGCCAAGGGGGCGGGATATGGGGCTACGAGCAGTACTTC CASSQGGGIWGYEQYF
TRBJ2-5 TRBD1 TRBV28 NA TGTGCCAGCAGTTTGGTTGGGACAGGGTCGGGGACCCAGTACTTC CASSLVGTGSGTQYF
TRBJ1-2 NA TRBV18 NA TGTGCCAGCTCCCCCAATATCCGGGGGAGTTTGGATGGCTACACCTTC CASSPNIRGSLDGYTF
TRBJ2-3 NA TRBV18 NA TGTGCCAGCTCACCCCTCGGGACAACCACAGATACGCAGTATTTT CASSPLGTTTDTQYF
TRBJ2-5 NA TRBV14 NA TGTGCCAGCAGCCAAGAGGGGGGACTGCCCCAAGAGACCCAGTACTTC CASSQEGGLPQETQYF
TRBJ1-5 NA TRBV6-1 NA TGTGCCAGCAGTAGTACATTCGATCAGCCCCAGCATTTT CASSSTFDQPQHF
TRBJ1-5 TRBD1 TRBV5-4 NA TGTGCCAGCAAACCGGGACAGGGGATTAATAGCAATCAGCCCCAGCATTTT CASKPGQGINSNQPQHF
TRBJ2-4 NA TRBV2 NA TGTGCCACAGGTGGAAGGGGGTCCAAAAACATTCAGTACTTC CATGGRGSKNIQYF